This T cell receptor (beta chain) was found in a study of blood T cell repertoires in COVID-19. Overall study context: Donors in the United States, Italy and Spain gave samples during acute or convalescent COVID-19. Nucleic acid was either cDNA or gDNA, and it came from T cells, B-cell-depleted T cells, or PBMCs.

As processed by the authors: Quantification of nucleated cells was approximated via reference gene primer amplification. The data were produced by immunoSEQ multiplex PCR, yet TCRdb's version contains in-frame clones alone and is incomplete. V, J and clone size are those of that table, while D and trimming were read from the DNA. The repertoire has under 250,000 clones, 89% of them found once; the top ten carry around 6.5%. Looked up from germline, CDR1 is KGHSH and CDR2 is LQKENI. This CDR3 has 14 residues. V was clipped by 4 bases and J by 9 bases; unmatched bases: 6. The chain has TRBV18 and TRBJ1-6; 7 positions match TRBD1. Sequenced: peripheral blood. The clonotype was recovered from a man aged 55 to 70 who had recovered from COVID-19. CDR3 residues: CASSLTGVPSPLHF. CDR3 bases: TGTGCCAGCTCACTAACAGGGGTCCCTTCACCCCTCCACTTT.